Included here is one TCR beta chain sequence, with context. As yet, its antigen is unknown. These data belong to a study of cytomegalovirus exposure and HLA in healthy donors. Looking at the study overall: Of all 360 or so donors who were genotyped, about 84% belonged to the Caucasian-associated ancestry cluster. Broader study findings: Earlier results showed most TCR beta V segments being productive about 87% or about 30% of the time. Common viral pathogens were later found to be apparently linked to several of the most significant clusters.

Both 60 Vbeta primers and 13 Jbeta primers went into the PCR. Some clones are missing from TCRdb's copy, which holds only in-frame ones; the method was immunoSEQ multiplex PCR. Found here are about 160,000 clones, 80% to 90% of them singletons; the top ten hold roughly 6.7%. V shed 0 bases, J shed 8 bases, and the junction held 5 bases outside the gene matches. The CDR3 has 15 residues. The germline CDR1 and CDR2 sequences are SGDLS and YYNGEE. The receptor's source is a man aged 50 to 59 in good health and CMV-seropositive. V is TRBV9 and J is TRBJ2-1, with TRBD2 matching 10 bases. The sequencing input was PBMCs. The CDR3 DNA reads as TGTGCCAGCAGCGTAGAACTAGCGGGGATGGATGAGCAGTTCTTC. This sequence encodes CASSVELAGMDEQFF.